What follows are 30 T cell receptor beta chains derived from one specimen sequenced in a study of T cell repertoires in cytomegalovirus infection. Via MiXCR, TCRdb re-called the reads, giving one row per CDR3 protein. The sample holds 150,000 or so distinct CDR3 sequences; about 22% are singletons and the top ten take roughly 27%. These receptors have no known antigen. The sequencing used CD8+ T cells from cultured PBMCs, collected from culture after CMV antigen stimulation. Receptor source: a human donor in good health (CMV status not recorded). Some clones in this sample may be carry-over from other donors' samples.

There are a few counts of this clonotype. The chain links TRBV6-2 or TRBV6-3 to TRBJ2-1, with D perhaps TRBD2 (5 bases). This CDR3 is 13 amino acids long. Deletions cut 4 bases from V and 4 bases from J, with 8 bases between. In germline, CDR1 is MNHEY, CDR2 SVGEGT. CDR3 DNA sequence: TGTGCCAGCAGTTTTGGACTGTACAATGAGCAGTTCTTC. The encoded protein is CASSFGLYNEQFF.

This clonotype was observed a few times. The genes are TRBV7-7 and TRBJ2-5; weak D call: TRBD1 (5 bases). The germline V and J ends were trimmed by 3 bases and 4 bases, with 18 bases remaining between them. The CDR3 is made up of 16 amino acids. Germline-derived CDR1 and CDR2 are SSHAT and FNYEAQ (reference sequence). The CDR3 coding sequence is TGTGCCAGCAGCTTTAGTAGGGGTGGGGCACGAGAGACCCAGTACTTC. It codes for CASSFSRGGARETQYF.

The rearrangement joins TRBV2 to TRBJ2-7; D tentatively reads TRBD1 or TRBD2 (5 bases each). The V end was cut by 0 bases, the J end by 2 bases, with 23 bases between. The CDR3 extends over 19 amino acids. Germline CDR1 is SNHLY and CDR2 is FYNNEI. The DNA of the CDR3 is TGTGCCAGCAGTGAAGCGCTCGGGGCCCGGTTCGGAACGACCTACGAGCAGTACTTC. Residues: CASSEALGARFGTTYEQYF.

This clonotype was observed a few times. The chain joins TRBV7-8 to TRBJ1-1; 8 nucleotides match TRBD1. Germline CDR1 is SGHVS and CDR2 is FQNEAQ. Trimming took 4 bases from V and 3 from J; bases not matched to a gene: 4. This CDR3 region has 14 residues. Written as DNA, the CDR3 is TGTGCCAGCAGCTCGGACAGGGCGGACACTGAAGCTTTCTTT. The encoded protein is CASSSDRADTEAFF.

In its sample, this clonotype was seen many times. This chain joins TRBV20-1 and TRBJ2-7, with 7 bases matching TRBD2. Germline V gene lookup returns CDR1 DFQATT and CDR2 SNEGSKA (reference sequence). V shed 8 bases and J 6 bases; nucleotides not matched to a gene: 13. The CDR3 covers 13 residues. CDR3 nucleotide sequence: TGCAGTCCCCGGGAGGCGGGGTCGGGCGAGCAGTACTTC. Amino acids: CSPREAGSGEQYF.

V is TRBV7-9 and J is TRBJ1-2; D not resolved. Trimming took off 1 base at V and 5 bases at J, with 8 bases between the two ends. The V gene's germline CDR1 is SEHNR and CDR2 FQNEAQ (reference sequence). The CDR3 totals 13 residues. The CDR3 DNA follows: TGTGCCAGCAGCTTAGGAACTGAGTATGGCTACACCTTC. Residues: CASSLGTEYGYTF.

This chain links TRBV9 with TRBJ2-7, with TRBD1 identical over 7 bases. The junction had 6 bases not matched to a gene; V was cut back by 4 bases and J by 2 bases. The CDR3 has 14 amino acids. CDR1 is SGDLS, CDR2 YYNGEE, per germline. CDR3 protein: CASSPWTGTYEQYF. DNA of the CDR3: TGTGCCAGCAGCCCTTGGACAGGAACCTACGAGCAGTACTTC.

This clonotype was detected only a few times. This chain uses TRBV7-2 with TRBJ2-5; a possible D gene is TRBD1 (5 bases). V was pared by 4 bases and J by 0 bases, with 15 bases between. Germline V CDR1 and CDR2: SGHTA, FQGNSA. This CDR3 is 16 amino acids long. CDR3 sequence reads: CASSSYDSPDQETQYF. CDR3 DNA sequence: TGTGCCAGCAGCTCTTACGACAGCCCCGACCAAGAGACCCAGTACTTC. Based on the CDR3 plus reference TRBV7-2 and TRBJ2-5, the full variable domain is GAGVSQSPSNKVTEKGKDVELRCDPISGHTALYWYRQSLGQGLEFLIYFQGNSAPDKSGLPSDRFSAERTGGSVSTLTIQRTQQEDSAVYLCASSSYDSPDQETQYFGPGTRLLVL.

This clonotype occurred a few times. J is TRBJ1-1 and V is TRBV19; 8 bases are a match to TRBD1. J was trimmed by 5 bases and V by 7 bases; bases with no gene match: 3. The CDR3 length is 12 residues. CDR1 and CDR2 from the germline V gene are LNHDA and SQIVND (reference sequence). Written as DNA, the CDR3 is TGTGCCAGTACAACAGGGGGGACTGAAGCTTTCTTT. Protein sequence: CASTTGGTEAFF.

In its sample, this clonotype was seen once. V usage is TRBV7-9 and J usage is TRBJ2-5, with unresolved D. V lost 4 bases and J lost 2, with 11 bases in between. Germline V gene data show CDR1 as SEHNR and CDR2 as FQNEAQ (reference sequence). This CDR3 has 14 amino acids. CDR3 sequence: CASSSSGPQETQYF. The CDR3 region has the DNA TGTGCCAGCAGCTCCTCGGGCCCGCAAGAGACCCAGTACTTC.

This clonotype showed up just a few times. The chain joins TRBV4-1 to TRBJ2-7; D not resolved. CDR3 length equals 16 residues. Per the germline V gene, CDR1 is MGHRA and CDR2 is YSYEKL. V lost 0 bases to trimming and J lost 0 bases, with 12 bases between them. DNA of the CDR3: TGCGCCAGCAGCCAAGAAGGGCCACAGAGCTCCTACGAGCAGTACTTC. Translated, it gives CASSQEGPQSSYEQYF.

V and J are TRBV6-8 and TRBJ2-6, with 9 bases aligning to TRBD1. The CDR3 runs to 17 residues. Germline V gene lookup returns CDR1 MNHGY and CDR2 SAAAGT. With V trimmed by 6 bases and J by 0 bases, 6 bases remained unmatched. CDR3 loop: CASREDRGDSGANVLTF. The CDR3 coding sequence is TGTGCCAGCAGGGAGGACAGGGGCGACTCTGGGGCCAACGTCCTGACTTTC.

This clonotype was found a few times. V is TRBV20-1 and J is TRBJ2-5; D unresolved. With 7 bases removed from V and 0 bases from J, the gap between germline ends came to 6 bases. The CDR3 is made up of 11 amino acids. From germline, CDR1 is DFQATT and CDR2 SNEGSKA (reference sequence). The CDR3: CSGAYQETQYF. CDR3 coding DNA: TGCAGTGGGGCGTACCAAGAGACCCAGTACTTC.

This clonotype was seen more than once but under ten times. CDR3 amino acids: CASSLGQGVSTGYGYTF. In DNA, the CDR3 is TGTGCCAGCAGCTTAGGGCAGGGAGTTTCCACGGGCTATGGCTACACCTTC. This sequence joins TRBV7-6 and TRBJ1-2; D possibly corresponds to TRBD1 (5 bases). Germline CDR1 is SGHVS and CDR2 is FNYEAQ. V was shortened by 1 base and J by 4 bases, with 19 bases between the two germline ends. This CDR3 is built from 17 residues.

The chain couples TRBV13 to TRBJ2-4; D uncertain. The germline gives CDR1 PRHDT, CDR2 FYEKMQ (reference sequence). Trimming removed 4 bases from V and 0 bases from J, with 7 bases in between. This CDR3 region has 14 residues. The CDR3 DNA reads TGTGCCAGCAGCTGGGTTACAGCCAAAAACATTCAGTACTTC. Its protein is CASSWVTAKNIQYF.

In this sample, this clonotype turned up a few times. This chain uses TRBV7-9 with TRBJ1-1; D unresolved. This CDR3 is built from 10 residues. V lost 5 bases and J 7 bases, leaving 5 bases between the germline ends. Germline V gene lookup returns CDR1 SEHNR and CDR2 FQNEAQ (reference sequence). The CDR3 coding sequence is TGTGCCAGCAGCGTTGATGAAGCTTTCTTT. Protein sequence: CASSVDEAFF.

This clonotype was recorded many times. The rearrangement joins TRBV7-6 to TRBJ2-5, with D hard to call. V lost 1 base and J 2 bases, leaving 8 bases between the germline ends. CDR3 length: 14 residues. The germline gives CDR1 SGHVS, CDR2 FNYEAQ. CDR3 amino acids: CASSLEQTQETQYF. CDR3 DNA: TGTGCCAGCAGCTTAGAACAGACGCAAGAGACCCAGTACTTC.

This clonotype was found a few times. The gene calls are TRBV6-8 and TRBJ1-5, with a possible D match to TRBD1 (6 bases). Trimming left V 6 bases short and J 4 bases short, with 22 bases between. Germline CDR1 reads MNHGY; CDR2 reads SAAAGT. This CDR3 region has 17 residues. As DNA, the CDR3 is TGTGCCAGCAGCCTGACTGGCCAGGGGTTTCGTAATCAGCCCCAGCATTTT. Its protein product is CASSLTGQGFRNQPQHF.

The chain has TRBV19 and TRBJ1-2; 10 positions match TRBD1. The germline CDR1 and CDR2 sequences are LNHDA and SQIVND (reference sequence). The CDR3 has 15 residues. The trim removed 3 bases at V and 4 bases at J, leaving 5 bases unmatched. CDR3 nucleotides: TGTGCCAGTAGTATCCGGGACAGGGGTACCTATGGCTACACCTTC. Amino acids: CASSIRDRGTYGYTF. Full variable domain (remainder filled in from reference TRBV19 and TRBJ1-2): DGGITQSPKYLFRKEGQNVTLSCEQNLNHDAMYWYRQDPGQGLRLIYYSQIVNDFQKGDIAEGYSVSREKKESFPLTVTSAQKNPTAFYLCASSIRDRGTYGYTFGSGTRLTVV.

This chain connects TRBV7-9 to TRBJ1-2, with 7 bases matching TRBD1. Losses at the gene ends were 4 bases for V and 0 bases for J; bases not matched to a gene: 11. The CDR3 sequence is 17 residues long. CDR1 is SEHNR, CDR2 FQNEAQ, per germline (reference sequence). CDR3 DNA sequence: TGTGCCAGCAGCTCGTCCCGGGACAGCCGAGCTAACTATGGCTACACCTTC. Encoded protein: CASSSSRDSRANYGYTF.

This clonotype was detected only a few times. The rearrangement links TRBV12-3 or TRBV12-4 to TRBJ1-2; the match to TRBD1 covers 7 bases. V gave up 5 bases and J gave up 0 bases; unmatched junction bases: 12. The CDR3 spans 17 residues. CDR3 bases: TGTGCCAGCAGTACCACGGGGACAGCCATTACTAACTATGGCTACACCTTC. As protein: CASSTTGTAITNYGYTF.

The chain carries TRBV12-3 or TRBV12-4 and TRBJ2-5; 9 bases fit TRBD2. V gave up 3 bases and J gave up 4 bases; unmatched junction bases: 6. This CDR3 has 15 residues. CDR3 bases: TGTGCCAGCAGTTTGACTGCGGGGGGGCCAGAGACCCAGTACTTC. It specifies CASSLTAGGPETQYF.

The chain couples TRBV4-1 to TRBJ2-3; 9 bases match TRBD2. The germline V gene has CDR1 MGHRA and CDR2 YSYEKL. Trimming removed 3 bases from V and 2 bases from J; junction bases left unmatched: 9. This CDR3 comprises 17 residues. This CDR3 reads CASSHPLREGDTDTQYF. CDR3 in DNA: TGCGCCAGCAGCCATCCGTTGCGGGAGGGAGACACAGATACGCAGTATTTT.

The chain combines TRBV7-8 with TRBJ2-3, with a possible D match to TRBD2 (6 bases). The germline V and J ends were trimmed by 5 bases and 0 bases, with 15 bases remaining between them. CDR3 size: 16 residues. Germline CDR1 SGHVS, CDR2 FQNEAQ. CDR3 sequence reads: CASSPFGGTSTDTQYF. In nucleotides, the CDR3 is TGTGCCAGCAGCCCCTTTGGGGGGACTAGCACAGATACGCAGTATTTT.

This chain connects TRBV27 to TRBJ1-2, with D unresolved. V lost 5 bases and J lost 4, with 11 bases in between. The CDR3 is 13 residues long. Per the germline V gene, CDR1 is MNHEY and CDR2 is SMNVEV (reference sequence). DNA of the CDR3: TGTGCCAGCAGTGCCGGACCGGGCTATGGCTACACCTTC. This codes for CASSAGPGYGYTF.

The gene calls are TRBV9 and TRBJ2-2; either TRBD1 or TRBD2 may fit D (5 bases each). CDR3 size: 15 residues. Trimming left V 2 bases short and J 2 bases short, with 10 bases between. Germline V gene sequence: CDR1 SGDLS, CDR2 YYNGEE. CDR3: CASSVRDGNTGELFF. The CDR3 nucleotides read TGTGCCAGCAGCGTCCGGGACGGCAACACCGGGGAGCTGTTTTTT.

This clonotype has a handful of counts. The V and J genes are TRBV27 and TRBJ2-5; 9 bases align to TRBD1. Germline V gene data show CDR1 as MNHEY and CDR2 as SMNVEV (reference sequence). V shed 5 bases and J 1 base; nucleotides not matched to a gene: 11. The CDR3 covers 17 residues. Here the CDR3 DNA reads TGTGCCAGCAGTCCACGCGGACAGGGGTGGTCCCAAGAGACCCAGTACTTC. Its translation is CASSPRGQGWSQETQYF.

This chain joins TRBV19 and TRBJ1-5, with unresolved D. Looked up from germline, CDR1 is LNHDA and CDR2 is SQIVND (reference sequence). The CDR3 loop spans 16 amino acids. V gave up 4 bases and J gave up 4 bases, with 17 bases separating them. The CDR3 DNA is TGTGCCAGTAGTAGGGCAAAAGCCTCCGTGAATCAGCCCCAGCATTTT. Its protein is CASSRAKASVNQPQHF.

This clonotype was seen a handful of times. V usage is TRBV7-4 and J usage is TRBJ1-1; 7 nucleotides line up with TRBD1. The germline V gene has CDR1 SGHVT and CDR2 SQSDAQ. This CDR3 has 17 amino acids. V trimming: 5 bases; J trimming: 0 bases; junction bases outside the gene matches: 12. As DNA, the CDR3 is TGTGCCAGCAGCCGACAAGGGACAGCCGAGATGAACACTGAAGCTTTCTTT. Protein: CASSRQGTAEMNTEAFF. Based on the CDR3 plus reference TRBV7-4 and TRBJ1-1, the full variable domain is GAGVSQSPRYKVAKRGRDVALRCDSISGHVTLYWYRQTLGQGSEVLTYSQSDAQRDKSGRPSGRFSAERPERSVSTLKIQRTEQGDSAVYLCASSRQGTAEMNTEAFFGQGTRLTVV.

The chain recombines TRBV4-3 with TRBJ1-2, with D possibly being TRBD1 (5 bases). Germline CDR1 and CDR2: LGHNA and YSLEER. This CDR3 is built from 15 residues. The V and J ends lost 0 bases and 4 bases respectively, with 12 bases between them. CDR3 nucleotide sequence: TGCGCCAGCAGCCAAGAAACAGGATTATCCTATGGCTACACCTTC. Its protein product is CASSQETGLSYGYTF.